The source of this T cell receptor beta chain is a study of cytomegalovirus exposure and HLA in healthy donors. Study-level information: The Caucasian-associated ancestry cluster held under 90% of approximately 400 genotyped donors.

Trimming stripped 6 bases from V and 0 bases from J, with 12 bases between. The CDR3 contains 15 residues. Germline V gene sequence: CDR1 LNHDA, CDR2 SQIVND (reference sequence). Vbeta (60) and Jbeta (13) primers were used in the PCR. Assay: immunoSEQ multiplex PCR; the TCRdb copy retains only in-frame clones and omits some. Found here are roughly 180,000 clones, 80% of them singletons; the top ten hold approximately 1.2%. Overall study results and limits: In an earlier analysis, in several hundred donors, most V segments appeared productive either ~87% or ~30% of the time. Across HLA loci, a later analysis found differing TCR association rates, with DRB1 most and HLA-C fewest. In vitro, three CMV-associated chains proved specific for CMV antigens.

As concerns this clone: Antigen: not known.

The J gene is TRBJ1-5, the V gene TRBV19, with TRBD1 as a possible D gene (5 bases). The sequenced material came from PBMCs. The sequence was collected from a young man in good health and CMV-seronegative. CDR3 nucleotides: TGTGCCAGTAGGTCGGGGGGGGGTAGCAATCAGCCCCAGCATTTT. It yields the protein CASRSGGGSNQPQHF.